One sample yielded the 22 T cell receptor beta chains listed below, sequenced in a study of blood T cell repertoires in COVID-19. Sequencing used immunoSEQ multiplex PCR; TCRdb keeps in-frame clones, though not all of them. The profile covers fewer than 200,000 clones, with around 72% appearing a single time and under 3.5% taken by the ten largest. Sample: peripheral blood. These receptors originate from a woman older than 75 with acute or convalescent COVID-19.

The chain uses TRBV19 and TRBJ1-4, with D possibly TRBD1 on 6 matching bases. CDR3 size: 14 residues. V lost 5 bases and J 7 bases, leaving 14 bases between the germline ends. Germline V lookup: CDR1 LNHDA, CDR2 SQIVND (reference sequence). CDR3 in amino acids: CASSVQGGGEKLFF. Here the CDR3 DNA reads TGTGCCAGTAGTGTACAGGGCGGTGGTGAAAAACTGTTTTTT.

V gene TRBV27 combines with J gene TRBJ2-6; 14 nucleotides align to TRBD2. CDR1 is MNHEY, CDR2 SMNVEV, per germline (reference sequence). V was pared by 5 bases and J by 0 bases, with 9 bases of the junction left unmatched. The CDR3 sequence is 20 residues long. CDR3: CASSPTRTSGRLSGANVLTF. The CDR3 nucleotides read TGTGCCAGCAGTCCCACCCGGACTAGCGGGAGGCTCTCTGGGGCCAACGTCCTGACTTTC.

This clone was seen a handful of times. The chain is built from TRBV29-1 and TRBJ1-2, with TRBD1 matching over 7 bases. CDR1 and CDR2 from the germline V gene are SQVTM and ANQGSEA. This CDR3 comprises 14 residues. The J segment lost 0 bases and the V segment lost 6 bases, leaving 7 bases of the junction unmatched. Here the CDR3 reads CSVARDSANYGYTF. The DNA for the CDR3 is TGCAGCGTAGCACGGGACAGTGCTAACTATGGCTACACCTTC.

The chain has TRBV4-1 and TRBJ1-1, with unresolved D. CDR1 is MGHRA and CDR2 is YSYEKL in the germline V gene. With 1 base removed from V and 4 bases from J, the gap between germline ends came to 13 bases. This CDR3 contains 15 residues. The CDR3 nucleotides read TGCGCCAGCAGCCAAGGAGTTCCCCGGGGCACTGAAGCTTTCTTT. Residues: CASSQGVPRGTEAFF.

The V gene is TRBV29-1, the J gene TRBJ1-5, with a weak D call TRBD1 (6 bases). This CDR3 region has 13 residues. V lost 4 bases and J 6 bases, leaving 13 bases between the germline ends. Germline V CDR1 and CDR2: SQVTM, ANQGSEA. The CDR3 here is CSVGEGGGQPQHF. DNA for the CDR3: TGCAGCGTTGGCGAGGGGGGGGGTCAGCCCCAGCATTTT.

This sequence joins TRBV5-1 and TRBJ2-1, with TRBD2 matching over 9 bases. CDR3 size: 19 residues. With 3 bases clipped from V and 4 bases from J, the junction kept 17 bases outside the gene matches. From germline, CDR1 is SGHRS and CDR2 YFSETQ. The CDR3 DNA follows: TGCGCCAGCAGCTCATATAAGGCGGGAGGGCCTAATGGGTACAATGAGCAGTTCTTC. It specifies CASSSYKAGGPNGYNEQFF. Looking up the rest from reference TRBV5-1 and TRBJ2-1 gives the full variable domain: KAGVTQTPRYLIKTRGQQVTLSCSPISGHRSVSWYQQTPGQGLQFLFEYFSETQRNKGNFPGRFSGRQFSNSRSEMNVSTLELGDSALYLCASSSYKAGGPNGYNEQFFGPGTRLTVL.

The table lists this clone with a few counts. The chain links TRBV5-1 to TRBJ2-1; a weak D match, TRBD1 (5 bases). V gave up 5 bases and J gave up 8 bases, with 17 bases separating them. Germline values: CDR1 SGHRS, CDR2 YFSETQ. The CDR3 is 14 residues long. The CDR3 loop is CASSPPGNWDEQFF. DNA of the CDR3: TGCGCCAGCAGTCCCCCAGGGAATTGGGATGAGCAGTTCTTC.

The V gene is TRBV7-2, the J gene TRBJ1-1; D gene unclear. The V end lost 2 bases, the J end lost 3 bases, and 16 bases lay between the germline ends. CDR1 and CDR2 from the germline V gene are SGHTA and FQGNSA. This CDR3 region has 16 residues. CDR3 residues: CASSLTQVLMYTEAFF. CDR3 sequence (DNA): TGTGCCAGCAGCTTAACCCAGGTATTAATGTACACTGAAGCTTTCTTT.

The V call is TRBV2, the J call TRBJ1-3; maybe TRBD1 (5 bases). Trimming shortened V by 3 bases and J by 2 bases, and 8 bases separated the two germline ends. Germline loops: CDR1 SNHLY, CDR2 FYNNEI. The CDR3 spans 14 residues. CDR3 DNA: TGTGCCAGCAGTGACGACAGCCCTGGAAACACCATATATTTT. This encodes CASSDDSPGNTIYF.

This chain joins TRBV18 and TRBJ2-7; D is possibly TRBD2 (6 bases). Trimming removed 3 bases from V and 6 bases from J, with 15 bases in between. Germline loops: CDR1 KGHSH, CDR2 LQKENI. The CDR3 length is 14 residues. CDR3 sequence: CASSPGTGRSEQYF. CDR3 DNA sequence: TGTGCCAGCTCACCCGGGACTGGACGGAGCGAGCAGTACTTC.

This clone has a handful of counts. This sequence joins TRBV19 and TRBJ1-3; TRBD1 might be the D (6 bases). This CDR3 has 17 amino acids. Trimming took 6 bases from V and 2 from J, leaving 20 bases between them. Germline CDR1 is LNHDA and CDR2 is SQIVND (reference sequence). CDR3 residues: CASSPETLSGAGNTIYF. The CDR3 bases are TGTGCCAGTAGCCCGGAGACGTTATCAGGGGCTGGAAACACCATATATTTT.

The chain carries TRBV12-5 and TRBJ2-3, with D perhaps TRBD1 (6 bases). Germline V gene data show CDR1 as LGHNT and CDR2 as FRNRAP. The CDR3 totals 16 residues. V lost 2 bases and J 1 base, leaving 13 bases between the germline ends. CDR3 residues: CASGLSPGAGTDTQYF. The CDR3 DNA reads TGTGCTAGTGGTTTGTCTCCAGGGGCTGGCACAGATACGCAGTATTTT.

In nucleotides, the CDR3 is TGTGCCAGCAGCGACCGACTAGCGGGAGGAGAGCAGTTCTTC. It specifies CASSDRLAGGEQFF. The chain carries TRBV9 and TRBJ2-1, with 13 positions matching TRBD2. The CDR3 runs 14 residues. With 3 bases clipped from V and 10 bases from J, the junction kept 4 bases outside the gene matches. Germline-derived CDR1 and CDR2 are SGDLS and YYNGEE. The whole variable domain, remainder taken from reference TRBV9 and TRBJ2-1, is DSGVTQTPKHLITATGQRVTLRCSPRSGDLSVYWYQQSLDQGLQFLIQYYNGEERAKGNILERFSAQQFPDLHSELNLSSLELGDSALYFCASSDRLAGGEQFFGPGTRLTVL.

V and J are TRBV7-9 and TRBJ1-5, with 7 bases identical to TRBD1. V lost 5 bases to trimming and J lost 6 bases; unmatched junction nucleotides: 4. Germline V lookup: CDR1 SEHNR, CDR2 FQNEAQ (reference sequence). This CDR3 contains 13 residues. As DNA, the CDR3 is TGTGCCAGCAGCACTGACAGGGTTCAGCCCCAGCATTTT. It encodes CASSTDRVQPQHF.

This clone was detected many times. This chain joins TRBV5-4 and TRBJ1-1; the D is unclear. The CDR3 totals 15 residues. Germline CDR1 is SGHNT and CDR2 is YYREEE (reference sequence). Trimming took off 4 bases at V and 5 bases at J, with 18 bases between the two ends. The CDR3 is CASSLSRELRTEAFF. In nucleotides, the CDR3 is TGTGCCAGCAGCCTCTCGCGGGAGTTAAGGACTGAAGCTTTCTTT.

The chain recombines TRBV4-2 with TRBJ2-1, with 7 nucleotides matching TRBD2. The length of the CDR3 is 16 residues. Germline trimming cut 0 bases from V and 2 bases from J; bases unmatched to any gene: 4. CDR1 is LGHNA, CDR2 YNFKEQ, per germline. The CDR3: CASSQEGGSTYNEQFF. The CDR3 DNA is TGTGCCAGCAGCCAAGAGGGAGGGAGTACCTACAATGAGCAGTTCTTC.

The rearrangement joins TRBV14 to TRBJ1-1; possibly TRBD1 for D (5 bases). Trimming took off 2 bases at V and 0 bases at J, with 16 bases between the two ends. Per germline, CDR1 SGHDN and CDR2 FVKESK. The CDR3 is made up of 17 amino acids. The CDR3 DNA reads as TGTGCCAGCAGCCAACGTCCCAGGGCGGTCATGAACACTGAAGCTTTCTTT. This translates into CASSQRPRAVMNTEAFF.

Only one count was recorded for this clone. The chain couples TRBV7-8 to TRBJ2-7, with D maybe TRBD1 (7 bases). The CDR3 covers 15 residues. The germline gives CDR1 SGHVS, CDR2 FQNEAQ. V was pared by 3 bases and J by 3 bases, with 15 bases between. The CDR3 region has the DNA TGTGCCAGCAGCTTCCAACAGGGGACTGGCTACGAGCAGTACTTC. Translating gives CASSFQQGTGYEQYF.

The CDR3 protein is CAISAGQSPQETQYF. CDR3 DNA sequence: TGTGCCATCAGTGCGGGACAGAGCCCTCAAGAGACCCAGTACTTC. This sequence joins TRBV10-3 and TRBJ2-5, with 7 bases matching TRBD1. Germline CDR1 and CDR2: ENHRY and SYGVKD. The CDR3 spans 15 residues. V was pared by 4 bases and J by 2 bases, with 7 bases of the junction left unmatched.

The chain recombines TRBV19 with TRBJ2-1; 11 nucleotides match TRBD2. The germline V gene encodes CDR1 LNHDA and CDR2 SQIVND (reference sequence). The CDR3 extends over 16 amino acids. With V trimmed by 0 bases and J by 7 bases, 5 bases remained unmatched. In DNA, the CDR3 is TGTGCCAGTAGTATAGATCGACTAGCGGGAAGGAATGAGCAGTTCTTC. It is translated as CASSIDRLAGRNEQFF.

On this clone: The identical CDR3 is also encoded by other nucleotide sequences in the sample. The V gene is TRBV11-2, the J gene TRBJ2-5; D not certain. V lost 3 bases and J lost 3, with 8 bases in between. This CDR3 has 13 residues. Germline lookup yields CDR1 SGHAT and CDR2 FQNNGV. This CDR3 is CASSFGREETQYF. Written as DNA, the CDR3 is TGTGCCAGCAGCTTTGGCCGGGAAGAGACCCAGTACTTC. The whole variable domain, remainder taken from reference TRBV11-2 and TRBJ2-5, is EAGVAQSPRYKIIEKRQSVAFWCNPISGHATLYWYQQILGQGPKLLIQFQNNGVVDDSQLPKDRFSAERLKGVDSTLKIQPAKLEDSAVYLCASSFGREETQYFGPGTRLLVL.

The chain is built from TRBV10-3 and TRBJ2-1; D perhaps matches TRBD2 (5 bases). Germline CDR1 and CDR2: ENHRY and SYGVKD. This CDR3 spans 13 amino acids. Trimming shortened V by 8 bases and J by 9 bases, and 17 bases separated the two germline ends. This CDR3 reads CAIGTSGGGEQFF. The DNA of the CDR3 is TGTGCCATCGGAACATCCGGAGGTGGTGAGCAGTTCTTC.